The 12 T cell receptor beta chains listed next were all sequenced from one sample in a study of cytomegalovirus exposure and HLA in healthy donors. The PCR made use of 60 Vbeta and 13 Jbeta primers. The protocol was immunoSEQ multiplex PCR, while the TCRdb copy is restricted to in-frame clones and leaves out a portion. Among about 170,000 clones listed, approximately 80% were seen once. Sequenced sample: PBMCs. These TCRs come from a female donor in good health and CMV-seronegative.

The chain couples TRBV15 to TRBJ2-1; 7 bases are a match to TRBD1. CDR3 size: 12 residues. Germline V lookup: CDR1 LNHNV, CDR2 YYDKDF (reference sequence). J lost 13 bases, V lost 0 bases, and 3 bases had no gene match. In DNA form, the CDR3 reads TGTGCCACCAGCAGAGATAGGGGGCGACAGTTCTTC. Translation: CATSRDRGRQFF.

In its sample, this clone was seen once. The chain couples TRBV5-1 to TRBJ2-3; 7 nucleotides line up with TRBD2. CDR1 and CDR2 (germline): SGHRS, YFSETQ. The length of the CDR3 is 18 residues. After removal of 0 bases from V and 2 bases from J, the junction contained 12 bases not matched to a gene. CDR3 residues: CASSLEERGLIHTDTQYF. Written as DNA, the CDR3 is TGCGCCAGCAGCTTGGAAGAGCGGGGACTTATACACACAGATACGCAGTATTTT.

In this sample, this clone turned up a few times. An end of the junction does not agree with germline; a read error may underlie this. V and J are TRBV19 and TRBJ2-6, with 8 positions matching TRBD1. The length of the CDR3 is 17 residues. Germline V gene data show CDR1 as LNHDA and CDR2 as SQIVND (reference sequence). The CDR3 region has the DNA TGTGCCAGTAGCGGACAGGGTTTTGTCTTTGGGGCCAACGGCCTGACTTTC. Its protein is CASSGQGFVFGANGLTF. The variable domain in full, completed from reference TRBV19 and TRBJ2-6, reads DGGITQSPKYLFRKEGQNVTLSCEQNLNHDAMYWYRQDPGQGLRLIYYSQIVNDFQKGDIAEGYSVSREKKESFPLTVTSAQKNPTAFYLCASSGQGFVFGANGLTFGAGSRLTVL.

This clone came up once. This chain joins TRBV7-9 and TRBJ1-5, with D maybe TRBD1 (5 bases). The CDR3 has 15 residues. The germline V gene has CDR1 SEHNR and CDR2 FQNEAQ (reference sequence). V lost 5 bases to trimming and J lost 7 bases, with 18 bases between them. CDR3 in DNA: TGTGCCAGCAGCCGTGGCTCAGGGATGGGACAGCCCCAGCATTTT. This encodes CASSRGSGMGQPQHF.

This rearrangement joins TRBV4-3 to TRBJ2-7; no clear D gene. Per the germline V gene, CDR1 is LGHNA and CDR2 is YSLEER. Between the trimmed V and J ends, which lost 0 bases and 1 base, there was a span of 10 bases. CDR3 size: 15 residues. CDR3 in DNA: TGCGCCAGCAGCCAAGATATGAGTTTGTCCTACGAGCAGTACTTC. It is translated as CASSQDMSLSYEQYF.

This chain uses TRBV5-5 with TRBJ2-7, with D possibly matching TRBD1 (7 bases). V was clipped by 4 bases and J by 3 bases, with 14 bases between them. The CDR3 extends over 14 amino acids. The germline CDR1 and CDR2 sequences are SGHKS and YYEKEE (reference sequence). CDR3 region: CASSGGTAYYEQYF. DNA for the CDR3: TGTGCCAGCAGCGGAGGGACAGCTTACTACGAGCAGTACTTC.

The chain employs TRBV4-3 and TRBJ2-2; 7 bases are a match to TRBD2. V shed 0 bases, J shed 0 bases, and the junction held 4 bases outside the gene matches. Per the germline V gene, CDR1 is LGHNA and CDR2 is YSLEER. This CDR3 comprises 17 residues. The CDR3 protein is CASSQEPGGSNTGELFF. CDR3 DNA: TGCGCCAGCAGCCAAGAACCGGGAGGCTCGAACACCGGGGAGCTGTTTTTT.

The chain joins TRBV28 to TRBJ2-7; D gene unclear. The germline V and J ends were trimmed by 6 bases and 0 bases, with 15 bases remaining between them. The germline gives CDR1 MDHEN, CDR2 SYDVKM. The CDR3 length is 15 residues. The CDR3, as DNA: TGTGCCAGCAGGTCCTCTGAGGTAGGCTCCTACGAGCAGTACTTC. Its protein product is CASRSSEVGSYEQYF.

The CDR3 protein is CASREGGAAYNEQFF. The CDR3 region has the DNA TGTGCCAGCAGAGAGGGGGGGGCCGCCTACAATGAGCAGTTCTTC. The rearrangement links TRBV5-4 to TRBJ2-1; weak D call: TRBD2 (7 bases). The length of the CDR3 is 15 residues. Trimming stripped 5 bases from V and 2 bases from J, with 14 bases between. Germline V CDR1 and CDR2: SGHNT, YYREEE (reference sequence).

The chain combines TRBV7-2 with TRBJ2-7; D is perhaps TRBD1 (6 bases). The germline V gene has CDR1 SGHTA and CDR2 FQGNSA. The CDR3 has 14 residues. The V end was cut by 7 bases, the J end by 0 bases, with 13 bases between. CDR3 nucleotide sequence: TGTGCCAGCACTAAACAAGGGGGCTCCTACGAGCAGTACTTC. It specifies CASTKQGGSYEQYF.

This clone was counted only a few times. The chain uses TRBV18 and TRBJ1-1; the D is unclear. The CDR3 has 16 residues. V was trimmed by 8 bases and J by 5 bases, leaving 24 bases between them. CDR1 and CDR2 (germline): KGHSH, LQKENI. The DNA for the CDR3 is TGTGCCAGCGCCTTACGGAGGCCGGAAAGTGGGACTGAAGCTTTCTTT. Protein: CASALRRPESGTEAFF. The full variable domain, its missing parts supplied by reference TRBV18 and TRBJ1-1, is NAGVMQNPRHLVRRRGQEARLRCSPMKGHSHVYWYRQLPEEGLKFMVYLQKENIIDESGMPKERFSAEFPKEGPSILRIQQVVRGDSAAYFCASALRRPESGTEAFFGQGTRLTVV.

The chain recombines TRBV19 with TRBJ1-1; TRBD1 agrees at 7 bases. The CDR3 is made up of 16 amino acids. Germline V gives CDR1 LNHDA, CDR2 SQIVND (reference sequence). Germline trimming cut 1 base from V and 0 bases from J; bases unmatched to any gene: 5. CDR3 nucleotides: TGTGCCAGTAGTATAGTAGAGGGGGCAATGAACACTGAAGCTTTCTTT. It is translated as CASSIVEGAMNTEAFF.